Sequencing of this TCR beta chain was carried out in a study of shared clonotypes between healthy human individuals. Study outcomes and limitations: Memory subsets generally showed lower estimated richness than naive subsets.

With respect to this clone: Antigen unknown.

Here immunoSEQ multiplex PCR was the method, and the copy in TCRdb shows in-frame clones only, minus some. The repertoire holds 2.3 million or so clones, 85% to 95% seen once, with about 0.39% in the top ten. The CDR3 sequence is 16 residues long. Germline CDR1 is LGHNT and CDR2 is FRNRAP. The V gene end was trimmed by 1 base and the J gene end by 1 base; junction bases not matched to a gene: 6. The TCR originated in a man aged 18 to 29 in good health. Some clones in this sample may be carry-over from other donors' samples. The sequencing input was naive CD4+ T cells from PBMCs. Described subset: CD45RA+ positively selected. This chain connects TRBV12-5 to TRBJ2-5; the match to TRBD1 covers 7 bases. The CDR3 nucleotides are TGTGCTAGTGGTTTGGGACAGGGAAACCTCCAAGAGACCCAGTACTTC. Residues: CASGLGQGNLQETQYF.